This T cell receptor beta chain was found in a study of T cells in localized non-small cell lung cancer. Study results and caveats: Highest T cell clonality was seen in uninvolved adjacent lung, surpassing that measured in tumor. Sequencing, confined to only one tumor region, leaves heterogeneity possible. Appearance in adjacent lung was seen for a median around 60 of the top 100 tumor clones.

The data were produced by immunoSEQ multiplex PCR, yet TCRdb's version contains in-frame clones alone and is incomplete. The sample includes roughly 30,000 clones, approximately 88% of them seen just once. As concerns this clone: Its antigen is still unknown.

The CDR3 totals 10 residues. The V gene lost 1 base and the J gene lost 7 bases, with 5 bases spanning the gap. From germline, CDR1 is DFQATT and CDR2 SNEGSKA (reference sequence). V usage is TRBV20-1 and J usage is TRBJ2-7; D is unresolved. The sequence was obtained from a woman aged 35-70 years with stage III lung adenocarcinoma. The source was peripheral blood mononuclear cells, collected before any cancer treatment. The CDR3 DNA follows: TGCAGTGCTAGAGTCGGAGAGCAGTACTTC. Translation: CSARVGEQYF.